These 3 T cell receptor beta chains share one sample of origin, sequenced in a study of PD-L1 blockade in urothelial cancer. Some clones are missing from TCRdb's copy, which holds only in-frame ones; the method was immunoSEQ multiplex PCR. The table lists about 76,000 clones, less than 90% of them singletons. Here the sequenced sample was PBMCs, taken around atezolizumab (anti-PD-L1) treatment. Source of these receptors: a man in his sixties or seventies with urothelial cancer.

In its sample, this clone was seen once. The V call is TRBV2, the J call TRBJ2-3; 9 bases match TRBD2. This CDR3 has 17 residues. With V trimmed by 4 bases and J by 6 bases, 14 bases remained unmatched. Germline V CDR1 and CDR2: SNHLY, FYNNEI. In DNA form, the CDR3 reads TGTGCCAGCAGTGGGAACCCTAGCGGGAAGATCCAGGATACGCAGTATTTT. Its protein product is CASSGNPSGKIQDTQYF.

The chain recombines TRBV23-1 with TRBJ2-7; TRBD1 aligns across 8 bases. TRBV23-1 is given ORF status, its function remaining uncertain. The CDR3 is 14 residues long. V gave up 7 bases and J gave up 3 bases; unmatched junction bases: 8. The CDR3 loop is CASTRDRLHYEQYF. The CDR3 DNA sequence: TGCGCCAGCACCCGGGACAGGCTCCACTACGAGCAGTACTTC.

V is TRBV30 and J is TRBJ1-1, with D perhaps matching TRBD1 (5 bases). V lost 2 bases and J lost 5, with 9 bases in between. The germline gives CDR1 GTSNPN, CDR2 SVGIG (reference sequence). CDR3 length equals 12 residues. CDR3 sequence (DNA): TGTGCCTGGAGTCGGGGGGGGACTGAAGCTTTCTTT. This sequence encodes CAWSRGGTEAFF.